The 23 T cell receptor beta chains below come from one sample, sequenced in a study of cytomegalovirus exposure and HLA in healthy donors (dated by TCRdb to 2017 to 2019). Libraries were built with the immunoSEQ multiplex PCR assay. The multiplex PCR relied on a mix of 60 forward primers for TCR Vbeta segments and 13 reverse primers for TCR Jbeta segments. TCRdb stores this immuneACCESS table with in-frame sequences only. Part of the clones is absent; in the studies checked, under half of the shortfall reflects unresolved V genes, and no reason is known for the rest. The table for this sample lists approximately 140,000 clones; around 66% of them were counted only once. Approximately 6.5% of the sample lies in the top ten. What was sequenced was PBMCs. Receptors originate from a woman aged 60-75 years in good health and CMV-seronegative.

The chain couples TRBV6-5 to TRBJ2-7; D is possibly TRBD1 (5 bases). Trimming removed 6 bases at V and 0 bases at J, with 15 bases between. The CDR3 has 15 residues. In germline, CDR1 is MNHEY, CDR2 SVGAGI. The CDR3 DNA is TGTGCCAGCAGAATGGGGCTGGCGACCTCCTACGAGCAGTACTTC. Translating it yields CASRMGLATSYEQYF.

The rearrangement uses TRBV28 and TRBJ2-7, with TRBD1 matching over 7 bases. Germline V CDR1 and CDR2: MDHEN, SYDVKM. Unmatched junction bases numbered 10, after V lost 5 bases and J lost 6 bases. The CDR3 loop spans 14 amino acids. CDR3 loop: CASSPRTGRLEQYF. The CDR3 nucleotides read TGTGCCAGCAGTCCCCGGACAGGCCGGCTCGAGCAGTACTTC.

This chain uses TRBV13 with TRBJ2-3; no firm D call. Germline V gene data show CDR1 as PRHDT and CDR2 as FYEKMQ (reference sequence). Trimming took off 2 bases at V and 4 bases at J, with 4 bases between the two ends. The CDR3 is 12 residues long. CDR3 protein: CASSLRADTQYF. The DNA of the CDR3 is TGTGCCAGCAGCTTACGCGCAGATACGCAGTATTTT.

V is TRBV9 and J is TRBJ2-5, with 9 bases fitting TRBD2. The CDR3 is made up of 15 amino acids. The V gene's germline CDR1 is SGDLS and CDR2 YYNGEE. Germline trimming cut 4 bases from V and 9 bases from J; bases unmatched to any gene: 13. The CDR3 bases are TGTGCCAGCAGCTCCAACCAGGGACTAGCCGGGGCCCAGTACTTC. Residues: CASSSNQGLAGAQYF.

The chain employs TRBV6-6 and TRBJ2-1; tentatively, D is TRBD2 (5 bases). CDR3 length equals 14 residues. Trimming took 6 bases from V and 10 from J, leaving 19 bases between them. CDR1 MNHNY and CDR2 SVGAGI come from the germline V gene (reference sequence). For the CDR3, the DNA is TGTGCCAGCAGCCAGCTAGCCCCGGTCCGGGAGCAGTTCTTC. The encoded protein is CASSQLAPVREQFF.

The rearrangement links TRBV27 to TRBJ2-3; 14 nucleotides agree with TRBD2. This CDR3 is built from 17 residues. The germline V gene has CDR1 MNHEY and CDR2 SMNVEV (reference sequence). The trim removed 4 bases at V and 4 bases at J, leaving 7 bases unmatched. CDR3 residues: CASSSGTSGRDPDTQYF. In nucleotides, the CDR3 is TGTGCCAGCAGTTCTGGGACTAGCGGGAGAGACCCAGATACGCAGTATTTT.

The chain has TRBV5-6 and TRBJ1-2; tentatively, D is TRBD1 (5 bases). V was clipped by 0 bases and J by 1 base, with 13 bases between them. Germline values: CDR1 SGHDT, CDR2 YYEEEE. This CDR3 has 16 residues. The CDR3 region has the DNA TGTGCCAGCAGCTTGGACCGGGCGGGGGGTAACTATGGCTACACCTTC. Translated, it gives CASSLDRAGGNYGYTF.

The J gene is TRBJ2-5, the V gene TRBV5-4; 14 bases align to TRBD2. Germline CDR1 reads SGHNT; CDR2 reads YYREEE (reference sequence). V lost 4 bases, J lost 2 bases, and 4 bases stayed unmatched. The CDR3 is made up of 16 amino acids. The CDR3, as DNA: TGTGCCAGCAGCGACAGACTAGCGGGAGGGCAAGAGACCCAGTACTTC. Translating gives CASSDRLAGGQETQYF.

This clone was found once. The rearrangement joins TRBV2 to TRBJ2-5, with 8 bases identical to TRBD2. CDR1 and CDR2 (germline): SNHLY, FYNNEI. Trimming took 6 bases from V and 5 from J; bases not matched to a gene: 5. The CDR3 contains 13 residues. The CDR3 nucleotides read TGTGCCAGCAGCGCCGGGACTAGTGAGACCCAGTACTTC. Protein product: CASSAGTSETQYF.

This clone was found a few times. CDR3 coding DNA: TGTGCCAGCAGCTTAGGGGAACTAGCGGGGGGGACAGATACGCAGTATTTT. It is translated as CASSLGELAGGTDTQYF. The chain employs TRBV7-9 and TRBJ2-3, with 13 bases that match TRBD2. Germline V gives CDR1 SEHNR, CDR2 FQNEAQ (reference sequence). This CDR3 contains 17 residues. Unmatched junction bases numbered 4, after V lost 1 base and J lost 3 bases.

The V call is TRBV5-1, the J call TRBJ2-3; TRBD2 might be the D (5 bases). The CDR3 runs 15 residues. Germline CDR1 and CDR2: SGHRS and YFSETQ. The V end lost 9 bases, the J end lost 2 bases, and 19 bases lay between the germline ends. CDR3 residues: CATSDSGYSTDTQYF. The CDR3 bases are TGCGCCACCTCGGACTCTGGCTACTCCACAGATACGCAGTATTTT.

V usage is TRBV6-5 and J usage is TRBJ1-3; maybe TRBD1 (5 bases). The V gene lost 8 bases and the J gene lost 2 bases, with 13 bases spanning the gap. CDR1 is MNHEY and CDR2 is SVGAGI in the germline V gene. This CDR3 has 14 residues. CDR3 nucleotide sequence: TGTGCCAGCCGGAGGGGTCCGCCTGGAAACACCATATATTTT. Its translation is CASRRGPPGNTIYF.

The J gene is TRBJ1-5, the V gene TRBV11-2; weak D call: TRBD1 (5 bases). V was clipped by 5 bases and J by 0 bases, with 11 bases between them. The CDR3 contains 15 residues. Per the germline V gene, CDR1 is SGHAT and CDR2 is FQNNGV. The CDR3 loop reads CASSGGFGSNQPQHF. The DNA for the CDR3 is TGTGCCAGCAGCGGGGGGTTTGGTAGCAATCAGCCCCAGCATTTT.

The chain is built from TRBV21-1 and TRBJ2-5; TRBD1 is the table's D call, not checked against the DNA. TRBV21-1 is a pseudogene segment. The CDR3 runs to 16 residues. CDR3 region: CASRFQGLAFRQTQYF. In DNA, the CDR3 is TGTGCCAGCAGATTCCAGGGGCTAGCTTTCAGGCAGACCCAGTACTTC.

The chain carries TRBV19 and TRBJ2-1, with 13 bases lining up with TRBD2. This CDR3 has 15 residues. V trimming: 4 bases; J trimming: 7 bases; junction bases outside the gene matches: 4. Germline CDR1 reads LNHDA; CDR2 reads SQIVND (reference sequence). Here the CDR3 reads CASSTTSGRGNEQFF. The CDR3 DNA reads TGTGCCAGTAGTACTACTAGCGGGAGGGGTAATGAGCAGTTCTTC.

This clone was recorded once. This chain connects TRBV7-2 to TRBJ2-1; the D gene is possibly TRBD2 (6 bases). The germline CDR1 and CDR2 sequences are SGHTA and FQGNSA. The CDR3 is 14 residues long. The V gene lost 4 bases and the J gene lost 5 bases, with 12 bases spanning the gap. The CDR3 coding sequence is TGTGCCAGCAGCTCGGGACTTAGAAACAATGAGCAGTTCTTC. Amino acid sequence: CASSSGLRNNEQFF.

The V and J genes are TRBV7-7 and TRBJ2-7; no reliable D call. The length of the CDR3 is 14 residues. The germline gives CDR1 SSHAT, CDR2 FNYEAQ (reference sequence). V shed 5 bases and J shed 2 bases, with 13 bases lying between them. The CDR3 reads CASSPRVGAYEQYF. The CDR3 region has the DNA TGTGCCAGCAGCCCCCGGGTAGGAGCCTACGAGCAGTACTTC.

The chain carries TRBV19 and TRBJ2-4; weak D call: TRBD1 (5 bases). Per the germline V gene, CDR1 is LNHDA and CDR2 is SQIVND (reference sequence). V gave up 7 bases and J gave up 2 bases, with 12 bases separating them. The CDR3 has 14 residues. This chain's CDR3 is CASNSQGTKNIQYF. CDR3 DNA sequence: TGTGCCAGTAATAGTCAGGGCACCAAAAACATTCAGTACTTC.

This clone was found a few times. The chain employs TRBV5-6 and TRBJ1-1; TRBD1 might be the D (5 bases). V was pared by 6 bases and J by 8 bases, with 17 bases between. This CDR3 has 13 residues. Germline CDR1 SGHDT, CDR2 YYEEEE. The CDR3, as DNA: TGTGCCAGCACCAATATCCCAGGGAGGGAAGCTTTCTTT. Residues: CASTNIPGREAFF.

This clone has only one observation. The V and J genes are TRBV9 and TRBJ2-7; TRBD1 aligns across 8 bases. Trimming cost V 0 bases and J 6 bases; bases outside gene matches: 8. The CDR3 is made up of 15 amino acids. The germline gives CDR1 SGDLS, CDR2 YYNGEE. CDR3 amino acids: CASSVEASRGREQYF. DNA of the CDR3: TGTGCCAGCAGCGTAGAGGCCTCCAGGGGGCGCGAGCAGTACTTC.

J is TRBJ1-2 and V is TRBV19, with D possibly TRBD1 on 6 matching bases. CDR1 LNHDA and CDR2 SQIVND come from the germline V gene (reference sequence). The CDR3 is made up of 13 amino acids. Trimming removed 11 bases from V and 2 bases from J, with 15 bases in between. The DNA for the CDR3 is TGTGCCCAGTTACAGGGTGTGAACTATGGCTACACCTTC. It translates to CAQLQGVNYGYTF. The full variable domain, rest sourced from reference TRBV19 and TRBJ1-2, is DGGITQSPKYLFRKEGQNVTLSCEQNLNHDAMYWYRQDPGQGLRLIYYSQIVNDFQKGDIAEGYSVSREKKESFPLTVTSAQKNPTAFYLCAQLQGVNYGYTFGSGTRLTVV.

The genes are TRBV7-9 and TRBJ2-1, with 12 bases identical to TRBD2. With V trimmed by 6 bases and J by 6 bases, 6 bases remained unmatched. There are 15 residues in the CDR3. Germline-derived CDR1 and CDR2 are SEHNR and FQNEAQ (reference sequence). The CDR3 region is CASSLAGGLGNEQFF. Written as DNA, the CDR3 is TGTGCCAGCAGTCTAGCGGGGGGGCTCGGCAATGAGCAGTTCTTC.

This chain uses TRBV11-3 with TRBJ2-1; 12 nucleotides agree with TRBD2. Germline CDR1 SGHNT, CDR2 YENEEA. J gave up 8 bases and V 4 bases, and 12 bases lay outside the gene matches. The CDR3 sequence is 17 residues long. Written as DNA, the CDR3 is TGTGCCAGCAGCTCCCGGACTAGCGGGATATCGCCCGATGAGCAGTTCTTC. Translation: CASSSRTSGISPDEQFF. Based on the CDR3 plus reference TRBV11-3 and TRBJ2-1, the full variable domain is EAGVVQSPRYKIIEKKQPVAFWCNPISGHNTLYWYLQNLGQGPELLIRYENEEAVDDSQLPKDRFSAERLKGVDSTLKIQPAELGDSAVYLCASSSRTSGISPDEQFFGPGTRLTVL.